The 8 T cell receptor beta chains below all came from one sample that was sequenced in a study of cytomegalovirus exposure and HLA in healthy donors. PCR primers comprised 60 Vbeta and 13 Jbeta primers. The assay was immunoSEQ multiplex PCR, and TCRdb's table has in-frame clones only and misses some. The repertoire holds 130,000 or so clones, with over 65% as singletons. Sequenced material: PBMCs. These receptors were taken from a young man in good health and CMV-seronegative.

The chain links TRBV7-9 to TRBJ2-7; D is perhaps TRBD1 (5 bases). CDR1 is SEHNR, CDR2 FQNEAQ, per germline (reference sequence). The CDR3 contains 14 residues. Between the trimmed V and J ends, which lost 1 base and 5 bases, there was a span of 12 bases. CDR3 coding DNA: TGTGCCAGCAGCTTAGTTGGACATAACCACGAGCAGTACTTC. This codes for CASSLVGHNHEQYF. The variable domain in full, with the rest retrieved from reference TRBV7-9 and TRBJ2-7, is DTGVSQNPRHKITKRGQNVTFRCDPISEHNRLYWYRQTLGQGPEFLTYFQNEAQLEKSRLLSDRFSAERPKGSFSTLEIQRTEQGDSAMYLCASSLVGHNHEQYFGPGTRLTVT.

The chain recombines TRBV19 with TRBJ1-2, with D unclear. Trimming cost V 5 bases and J 1 base, with 11 bases left between them. This CDR3 comprises 14 residues. Germline loops: CDR1 LNHDA, CDR2 SQIVND (reference sequence). CDR3 sequence: CASSPAGSNYGYTF. The CDR3 DNA reads as TGTGCCAGTAGTCCGGCGGGCAGTAACTATGGCTACACCTTC.

This sequence joins TRBV18 and TRBJ2-7, with TRBD1 identical over 7 bases. In germline, CDR1 is KGHSH, CDR2 LQKENI. This CDR3 is 13 amino acids long. V shed 5 bases, J shed 7 bases, and the junction held 8 bases outside the gene matches. The CDR3: CASSAEPRGEQYF. The CDR3 DNA sequence: TGTGCCAGCTCAGCGGAGCCCAGGGGGGAGCAGTACTTC.

The J gene is TRBJ1-2, the V gene TRBV5-4; the match to TRBD1 covers 10 bases. The CDR3 is 16 amino acids. CDR1 and CDR2 (germline): SGHNT, YYREEE (reference sequence). J gave up 2 bases and V 4 bases, and 8 bases lay outside the gene matches. DNA of the CDR3: TGTGCCAGCAGCACCCAGCCGGGACAGGGGAACTATGGCTACACCTTC. Residues: CASSTQPGQGNYGYTF.

This clone appeared a few times. The chain employs TRBV2 and TRBJ1-6; D remains ambiguous. Trimming pared 6 bases from V and 0 bases from J, leaving 12 bases between. The CDR3 sequence is 16 residues long. Germline CDR1 SNHLY, CDR2 FYNNEI. The chain's CDR3 is CASRASGSSYNSPLHF. CDR3 coding DNA: TGTGCCAGCAGGGCATCGGGATCCTCCTATAATTCACCCCTCCACTTT.

The CDR3 region has the DNA TGTGCCAGTAGTATAGACTCGTCCGGGTCGGGAGCAAAACTGTTTTTT. Translated: CASSIDSSGSGAKLFF. The J gene is TRBJ1-4, the V gene TRBV19; D is ambiguous. The CDR3 runs to 16 residues. Trimming shortened V by 0 bases and J by 10 bases, and 18 bases separated the two germline ends. The germline V gene has CDR1 LNHDA and CDR2 SQIVND (reference sequence). The whole variable domain, filled in from reference TRBV19 and TRBJ1-4, reads DGGITQSPKYLFRKEGQNVTLSCEQNLNHDAMYWYRQDPGQGLRLIYYSQIVNDFQKGDIAEGYSVSREKKESFPLTVTSAQKNPTAFYLCASSIDSSGSGAKLFFGSGTQLSVL.

V and J are TRBV7-9 and TRBJ1-2, with 8 bases lining up with TRBD1. Germline V gene sequence: CDR1 SEHNR, CDR2 FQNEAQ (reference sequence). The CDR3 is 15 amino acids. J was trimmed by 2 bases and V by 4 bases; bases with no gene match: 6. In DNA form, the CDR3 reads TGTGCCAGCAGCTCAAGGCAGGGGGCCAACTATGGCTACACCTTC. Protein: CASSSRQGANYGYTF.

This sequence joins TRBV28 and TRBJ2-3, with 7 bases that match TRBD1. With V trimmed by 10 bases and J by 1 base, 5 bases remained unmatched. The CDR3 totals 13 residues. CDR1 is MDHEN, CDR2 SYDVKM, per germline. The CDR3 DNA is TGTGCCACCCTCGGACAGGGCACAGATACGCAGTATTTT. Residues: CATLGQGTDTQYF.